This TCR beta chain is from a study of graft-versus-host responses after intestinal transplantation. Some clones are missing from TCRdb's copy, which holds only in-frame ones; the method was immunoSEQ multiplex PCR. Of more than 100,000 clones listed, approximately 93% were seen once; the top ten hold roughly 1.2%. Trimming took off 0 bases at V and 3 bases at J, with 6 bases between the two ends. Germline CDR1 is SGHTS and CDR2 is YDEGEE. The CDR3 is 13 amino acids. A remark on this clone: Its matching antigen is unknown.

This TCR came from a human donor who received an intestinal transplant. V and J are TRBV5-8 and TRBJ1-2; D is perhaps TRBD1 (5 bases). The sequenced sample was unstimulated CD8+ T cells sorted from spleen or lymph node cells, obtained before intestinal transplant. For the CDR3, the DNA is TGTGCCAGCAGCTTGGGAGGGGACTATGGCTACACCTTC. Residues: CASSLGGDYGYTF.